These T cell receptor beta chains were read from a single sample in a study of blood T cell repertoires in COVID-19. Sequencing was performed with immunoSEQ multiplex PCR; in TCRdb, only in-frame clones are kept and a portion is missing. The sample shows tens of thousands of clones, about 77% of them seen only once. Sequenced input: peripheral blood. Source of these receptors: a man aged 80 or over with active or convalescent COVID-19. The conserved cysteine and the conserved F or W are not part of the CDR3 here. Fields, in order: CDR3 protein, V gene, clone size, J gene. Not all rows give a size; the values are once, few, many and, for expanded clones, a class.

ASRDGQGLYEQY	TRBV6-5	NA	TRBJ2-7
ASSRQGRVGHEQF	TRBV28	once	TRBJ2-1
AWKFAVQETQY	TRBV30	NA	TRBJ2-5
ASSLSWASPGGEQY	TRBV7-9	many	TRBJ2-7
ASSSGQERHYEQY	TRBV28	NA	TRBJ2-7
ASSLRGQGSSPLH	TRBV7-3	NA	TRBJ1-6
ASSKAGLDTDTQY	TRBV7-3	once	TRBJ2-3
ASSVDEGWANYGYT	TRBV9	NA	TRBJ1-2
ASSSQTSGGENEQF	TRBV5-1	NA	TRBJ2-1
ASKPSTTNSGANVLT	TRBV27	NA	TRBJ2-6
ASSLGGASGELF	TRBV5-1	NA	TRBJ2-2
ASSSDRGGEQY	TRBV7-2	NA	TRBJ2-7
ASSPSGVQPQH	TRBV18	NA	TRBJ1-5
ASSLAGLGNEQF	TRBV4-2	NA	TRBJ2-1
ASTILQGNQPQH	TRBV28	NA	TRBJ1-5
ASSLISGSSYEQY	TRBV7-2	NA	TRBJ2-7
ASSEAGLAKNIQY	TRBV2	NA	TRBJ2-4
ASNWAPRDEQY	TRBV2	once	TRBJ2-7
ASSSSSGEQF	TRBV18	NA	TRBJ2-1
ASTPQPGFNQPQH	TRBV7-2	NA	TRBJ1-5
ASRKTGSYEQY	TRBV28	once	TRBJ2-7
ARSVTYRDRQETQY	TRBV5-3	few	TRBJ2-5
ASSDGVAGGPDTQY	TRBV6-4	NA	TRBJ2-3